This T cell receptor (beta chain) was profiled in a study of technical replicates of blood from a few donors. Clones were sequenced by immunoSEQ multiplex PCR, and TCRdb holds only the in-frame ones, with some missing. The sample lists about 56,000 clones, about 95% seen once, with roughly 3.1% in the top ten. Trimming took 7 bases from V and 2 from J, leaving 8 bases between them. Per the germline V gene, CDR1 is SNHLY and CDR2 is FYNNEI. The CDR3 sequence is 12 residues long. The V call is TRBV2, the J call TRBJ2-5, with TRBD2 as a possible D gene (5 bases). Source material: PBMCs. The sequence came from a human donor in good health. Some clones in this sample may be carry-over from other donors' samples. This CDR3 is CASTGEQETQYF. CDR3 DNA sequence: TGTGCCAGCACCGGGGAGCAAGAGACCCAGTACTTC. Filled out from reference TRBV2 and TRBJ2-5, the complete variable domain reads EPEVTQTPSHQVTQMGQEVILRCVPISNHLYFYWYRQILGQKVEFLVSFYNNEISEKSEIFDDQFSVERPDGSNFTLKIRSTKLEDSAMYFCASTGEQETQYFGPGTRLLVL.